Here is one TCR beta chain with its context. This CDR3 is built from 13 residues. V gave up 3 bases and J gave up 9 bases, with 12 bases separating them. The germline CDR1 and CDR2 sequences are WNHNN and SYGVQD (reference sequence). This specimen comes from a study of cytomegalovirus exposure and HLA in healthy donors. This table comes from immunoSEQ multiplex PCR, and its TCRdb copy is limited to in-frame clones, with some not included. The sample lists about 130,000 clones, nearly 90% occurring once. The material sequenced was PBMCs. This chain uses TRBV10-1 with TRBJ2-1; the D gene is possibly TRBD1 (5 bases). The sequence derives from a woman under 30 in good health and CMV-seropositive. This CDR3 is CASSDREWGEQFF. The CDR3 nucleotides are TGCGCCAGCAGTGACAGGGAATGGGGTGAGCAGTTCTTC.